This TCR beta chain was captured by sequencing in a study of T cells in localized non-small cell lung cancer. Note on this clone: The antigen is not known.

CDR3 length: 16 residues. The ends were cut back, 5 bases at V and 2 bases at J, with 19 bases in the middle. Germline CDR1 and CDR2: MNHEY and SMNVEV (reference sequence). Clones were sequenced by immunoSEQ multiplex PCR, and TCRdb holds only the in-frame ones, with some missing. This table holds tens of thousands of clones, about 89% found once. Findings of the study overall: When the top 100 tumor clones were examined, a median approximately 60 of them also appeared in the adjacent lung, which was paired and uninvolved. Tumor trailed uninvolved adjacent lung in T cell clonality, which peaked there. Heterogeneity is still possible, as just one tumor region was sequenced.

This chain connects TRBV27 to TRBJ2-7; no definite D call. The source material was peripheral blood, sampled before any cancer treatment. This clonotype was sampled from a man aged 35-75 years with stage I lung adenocarcinoma. Here the CDR3 reads CASSPRRVKATYEQYF. CDR3 bases: TGTGCCAGCAGTCCCCGCCGGGTGAAGGCTACCTACGAGCAGTACTTC.